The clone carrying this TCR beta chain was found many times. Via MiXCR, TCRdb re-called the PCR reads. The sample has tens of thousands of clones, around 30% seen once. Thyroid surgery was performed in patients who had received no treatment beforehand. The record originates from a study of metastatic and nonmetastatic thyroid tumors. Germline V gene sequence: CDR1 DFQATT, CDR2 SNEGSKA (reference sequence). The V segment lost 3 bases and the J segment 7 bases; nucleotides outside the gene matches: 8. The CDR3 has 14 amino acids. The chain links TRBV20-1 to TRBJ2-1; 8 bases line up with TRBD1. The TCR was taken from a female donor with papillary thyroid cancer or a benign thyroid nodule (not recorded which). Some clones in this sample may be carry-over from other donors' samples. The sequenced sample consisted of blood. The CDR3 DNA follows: TGCAGTGCTAGCGGCGGTCAGGGGGCGAATGAGCAGTTCTTC. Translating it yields CSASGGQGANEQFF.